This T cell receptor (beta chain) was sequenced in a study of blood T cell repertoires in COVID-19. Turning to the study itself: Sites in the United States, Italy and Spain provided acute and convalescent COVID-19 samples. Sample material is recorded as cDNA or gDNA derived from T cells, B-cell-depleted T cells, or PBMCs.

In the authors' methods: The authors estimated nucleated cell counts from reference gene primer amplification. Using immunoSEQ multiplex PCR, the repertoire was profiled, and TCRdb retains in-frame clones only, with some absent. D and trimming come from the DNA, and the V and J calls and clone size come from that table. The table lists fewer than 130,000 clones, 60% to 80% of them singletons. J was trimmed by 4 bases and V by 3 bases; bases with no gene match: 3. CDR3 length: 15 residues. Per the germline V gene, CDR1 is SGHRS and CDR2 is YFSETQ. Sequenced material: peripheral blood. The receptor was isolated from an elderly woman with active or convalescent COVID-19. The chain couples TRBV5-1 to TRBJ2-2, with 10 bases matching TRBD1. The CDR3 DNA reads TGCGCCAGCAGCTACGACAGGGGGCTCACCGGGGAGCTGTTTTTT. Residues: CASSYDRGLTGELFF.